The 9 T cell receptor beta chains below were found in one sample sequenced in a study of technical replicates of blood from a handful of donors. TCRdb's table, derived via immunoSEQ multiplex PCR, lists solely in-frame clones and lacks some. The repertoire holds 50,000 to 60,000 clones, with 90% to 95% as singletons. The sequenced sample was PBMCs. Receptor source: a human donor in good health. Some clones in this sample may be carry-over from other donors' samples.

The chain combines TRBV18 with TRBJ2-4; possible D gene TRBD2, 5 bases. The germline V and J ends were trimmed by 3 bases and 1 base, with 7 bases remaining between them. The CDR3 runs 14 residues. Germline lookup yields CDR1 KGHSH and CDR2 LQKENI. The CDR3 protein is CASSPGEAKNIQYF. Here the CDR3 DNA reads TGTGCCAGCTCACCCGGGGAGGCCAAAAACATTCAGTACTTC.

This chain uses TRBV27 with TRBJ2-7; 7 nucleotides agree with TRBD1. Germline values: CDR1 MNHEY, CDR2 SMNVEV (reference sequence). Unmatched junction bases numbered 9, after V lost 5 bases and J lost 2 bases. This CDR3 is 15 amino acids long. In nucleotides, the CDR3 is TGTGCCAGCAGTGCCCCGGGACAGTACACCTACGAGCAGTACTTC. It codes for CASSAPGQYTYEQYF.

This chain links TRBV2 with TRBJ2-3; TRBD2 matches at 8 bases. J was trimmed by 0 bases and V by 5 bases; bases with no gene match: 4. The germline V gene has CDR1 SNHLY and CDR2 FYNNEI. This CDR3 region has 15 residues. The CDR3 loop is CASSPREVSTDTQYF. CDR3 nucleotides: TGTGCCAGCAGTCCGCGGGAGGTGAGCACAGATACGCAGTATTTT.

This chain joins TRBV5-8 and TRBJ2-5; D is uncertain. Trimming took 1 base from V and 5 from J, leaving 3 bases between them. CDR3 length: 11 amino acids. Germline assignment: CDR1 SGHTS and CDR2 YDEGEE. The CDR3, as DNA: TGTGCCAGCAGCTTGTCGGAGACCCAGTACTTC. This translates into CASSLSETQYF.

The chain carries TRBV6-6 and TRBJ1-2, with 7 bases aligning to TRBD1. Germline lookup yields CDR1 MNHNY and CDR2 SVGAGI (reference sequence). This CDR3 is built from 13 residues. V trimming: 6 bases; J trimming: 7 bases; junction bases outside the gene matches: 8. This CDR3 reads CASSRTGEGGYTF. The CDR3 DNA reads as TGTGCCAGCAGCCGAACAGGGGAAGGTGGCTACACCTTC.

CDR3: CASSIDRAGKGSPLHF. The CDR3 DNA reads as TGTGCCAGTAGTATAGACCGGGCAGGGAAGGGTTCACCCCTCCACTTT. This rearrangement joins TRBV19 to TRBJ1-6, with TRBD1 as a possible D gene (5 bases). The CDR3 is 16 residues long. Trimming pared 0 bases from V and 9 bases from J, leaving 15 bases between. CDR1 LNHDA and CDR2 SQIVND come from the germline V gene (reference sequence).

The chain is built from TRBV5-6 and TRBJ2-2; the D gene is possibly TRBD2 (5 bases). Between the trimmed V and J ends, which lost 2 bases and 2 bases, there was a span of 10 bases. From germline, CDR1 is SGHDT and CDR2 YYEEEE. This CDR3 has 15 amino acids. CDR3 residues: CASSFWTHNTGELFF. CDR3 DNA sequence: TGTGCCAGCAGCTTTTGGACTCATAACACCGGGGAGCTGTTTTTT.

The chain combines TRBV5-1 with TRBJ2-2; no firm D call. Trimming cost V 1 base and J 2 bases, with 6 bases left between them. CDR3 size: 14 residues. Germline V gene sequence: CDR1 SGHRS, CDR2 YFSETQ. The DNA for the CDR3 is TGCGCCAGCAGCTTGTGGGCAAACACCGGGGAGCTGTTTTTT. Its protein is CASSLWANTGELFF.

J is TRBJ1-4 and V is TRBV4-3; no definite D call. Germline V gene lookup returns CDR1 LGHNA and CDR2 YSLEER. CDR3 length: 17 residues. V lost 0 bases, J lost 4 bases, and 15 bases lay in between. The CDR3 spells CASSQDSSAAINEKLFF. CDR3 DNA sequence: TGCGCCAGCAGCCAAGATTCCTCCGCGGCGATTAATGAAAAACTGTTTTTT.